The present TCR beta chain was sequenced within a study of blood T cell repertoires in COVID-19. The overall study: Acute-phase and convalescent COVID-19 samples originated in the United States, Italy and Spain. T cells, B-cell-depleted T cells, or PBMCs supplied cDNA or gDNA.

Per the study methods: Reference gene primers were amplified, and this amplification served to estimate nucleated cell counts. The assay was immunoSEQ multiplex PCR, and TCRdb's table has in-frame clones only and misses some. V and J calls and clone size are copied from that table; D and trimming were computed from the DNA. This sample has around 350,000 clones; about 88% occur once, and the top ten carry about 3%. Between the trimmed V and J ends, which lost 5 bases and 6 bases, there was a span of 17 bases. The CDR3 runs 15 residues. Looked up from germline, CDR1 is SEHNR and CDR2 is FQNEAQ (reference sequence).

The sequenced sample consisted of peripheral blood. V and J are TRBV7-9 and TRBJ2-1, with D perhaps TRBD2 (6 bases). The receptor comes from a human donor in a cohort sampled during active COVID-19. The CDR3 bases are TGTGCCAGCAGCGTAGGACCTAGCGCGGGCAATGAGCAGTTCTTC. It specifies CASSVGPSAGNEQFF.